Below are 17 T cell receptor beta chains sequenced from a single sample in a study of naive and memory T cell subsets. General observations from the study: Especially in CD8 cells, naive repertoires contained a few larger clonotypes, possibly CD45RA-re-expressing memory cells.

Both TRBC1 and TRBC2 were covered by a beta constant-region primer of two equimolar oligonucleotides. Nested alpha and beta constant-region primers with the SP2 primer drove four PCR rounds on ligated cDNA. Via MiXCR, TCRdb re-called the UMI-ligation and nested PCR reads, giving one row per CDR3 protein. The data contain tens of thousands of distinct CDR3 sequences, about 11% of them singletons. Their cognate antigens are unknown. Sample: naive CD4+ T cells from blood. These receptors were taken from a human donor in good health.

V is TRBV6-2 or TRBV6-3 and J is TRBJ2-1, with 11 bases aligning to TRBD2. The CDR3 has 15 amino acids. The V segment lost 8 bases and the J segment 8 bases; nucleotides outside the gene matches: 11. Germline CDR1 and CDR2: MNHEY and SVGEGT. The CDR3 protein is CASSKLAGEFDEQFF. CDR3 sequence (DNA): TGTGCCAGCTCCAAACTAGCGGGAGAGTTCGATGAGCAGTTCTTC.

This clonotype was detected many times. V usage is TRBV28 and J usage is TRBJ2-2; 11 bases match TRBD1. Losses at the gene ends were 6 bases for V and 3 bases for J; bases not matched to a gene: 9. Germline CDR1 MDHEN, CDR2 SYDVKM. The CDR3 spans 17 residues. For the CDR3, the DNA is TGTGCCAGCAGACCTACACTGGGACAGGGGGACACCGGGGAGCTGTTTTTT. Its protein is CASRPTLGQGDTGELFF.

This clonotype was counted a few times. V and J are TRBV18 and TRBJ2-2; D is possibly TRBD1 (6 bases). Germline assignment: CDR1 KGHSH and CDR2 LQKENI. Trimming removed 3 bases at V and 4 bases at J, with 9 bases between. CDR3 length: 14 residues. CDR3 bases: TGTGCCAGCTCACCGACAGGAAGCACCGGGGAGCTGTTTTTT. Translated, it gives CASSPTGSTGELFF.

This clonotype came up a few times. The CDR3 reads CASSQGLDSNEQFF. CDR3 nucleotide sequence: TGTGCCAGCAGCCAAGGGCTAGACAGCAATGAGCAGTTCTTC. This sequence joins TRBV3-1 and TRBJ2-1, with a tentative D call TRBD1 (5 bases). CDR3 length equals 14 residues. V was clipped by 1 base and J by 6 bases, with 10 bases between them. Germline values: CDR1 LGHDT, CDR2 YNNKEL (reference sequence).

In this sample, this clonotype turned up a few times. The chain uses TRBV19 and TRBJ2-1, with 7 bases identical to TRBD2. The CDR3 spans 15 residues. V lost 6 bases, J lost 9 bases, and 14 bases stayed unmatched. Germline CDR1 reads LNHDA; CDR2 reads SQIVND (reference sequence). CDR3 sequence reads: CASRDREVSSREQFF. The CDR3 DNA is TGTGCCAGTAGGGATCGGGAGGTCTCTTCCCGTGAGCAGTTCTTC.

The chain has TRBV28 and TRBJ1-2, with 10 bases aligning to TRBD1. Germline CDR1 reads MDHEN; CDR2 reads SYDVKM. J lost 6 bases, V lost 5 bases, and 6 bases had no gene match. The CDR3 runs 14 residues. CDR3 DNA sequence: TGTGCCAGCAGTGCGGACAGGGGGACGGATGGCTACACCTTC. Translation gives CASSADRGTDGYTF.

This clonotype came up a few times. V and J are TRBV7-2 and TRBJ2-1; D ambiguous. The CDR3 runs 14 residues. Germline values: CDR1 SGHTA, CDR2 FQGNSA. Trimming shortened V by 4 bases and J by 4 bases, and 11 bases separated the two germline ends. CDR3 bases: TGTGCCAGCAGCTCCCCGGGCCGGTACAATGAGCAGTTCTTC. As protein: CASSSPGRYNEQFF.

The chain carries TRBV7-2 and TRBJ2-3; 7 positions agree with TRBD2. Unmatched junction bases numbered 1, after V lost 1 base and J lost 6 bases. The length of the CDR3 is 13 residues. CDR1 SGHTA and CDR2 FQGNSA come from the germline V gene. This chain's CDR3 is CASSLDGGDTQYF. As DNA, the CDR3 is TGTGCCAGCAGCTTAGACGGGGGGGATACGCAGTATTTT.

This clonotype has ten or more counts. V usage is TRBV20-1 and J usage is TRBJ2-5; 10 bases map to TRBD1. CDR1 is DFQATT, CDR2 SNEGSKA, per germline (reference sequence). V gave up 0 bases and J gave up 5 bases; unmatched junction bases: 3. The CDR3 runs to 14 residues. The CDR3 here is CSARDGTGEETQYF. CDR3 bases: TGCAGTGCTAGAGACGGGACAGGGGAGGAGACCCAGTACTTC.

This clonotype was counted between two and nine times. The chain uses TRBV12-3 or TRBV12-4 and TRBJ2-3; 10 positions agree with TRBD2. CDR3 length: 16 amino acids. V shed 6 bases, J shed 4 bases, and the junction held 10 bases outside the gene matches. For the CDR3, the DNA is TGTGCCAGCAGCAGGACTAGCGGTGGGAGGGCAGATACGCAGTATTTT. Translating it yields CASSRTSGGRADTQYF.

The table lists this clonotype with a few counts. The CDR3 loop reads CASSSSFGTEAFF. For the CDR3, the DNA is TGTGCCAGCAGCTCGTCCTTCGGGACTGAAGCTTTCTTT. The V gene is TRBV7-3, the J gene TRBJ1-1; D remains unclear. V lost 4 bases and J lost 5, with 11 bases in between. Germline lookup yields CDR1 SGHTA and CDR2 FQGTGA. The CDR3 is 13 residues long. Combining the CDR3 with reference TRBV7-3 and TRBJ1-1 gives the whole variable domain GAGVSQTPSNKVTEKGKYVELRCDPISGHTALYWYRQSLGQGPEFLIYFQGTGAADDSGLPNDRFFAVRPEGSVSTLKIQRTERGDSAVYLCASSSSFGTEAFFGQGTRLTVV.

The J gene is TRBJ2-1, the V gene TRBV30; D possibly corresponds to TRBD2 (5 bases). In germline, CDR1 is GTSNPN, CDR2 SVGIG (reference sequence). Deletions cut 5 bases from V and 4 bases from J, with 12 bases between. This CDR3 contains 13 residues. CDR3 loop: CAWGSGKYNEQFF. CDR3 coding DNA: TGTGCCTGGGGAAGCGGAAAATACAATGAGCAGTTCTTC.

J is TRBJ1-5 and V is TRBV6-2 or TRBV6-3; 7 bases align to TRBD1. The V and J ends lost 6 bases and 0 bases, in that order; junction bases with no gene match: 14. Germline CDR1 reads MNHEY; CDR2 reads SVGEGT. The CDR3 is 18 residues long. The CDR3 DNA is TGTGCCAGCAGCTTCGACAGACTAGGGGGCTATAGCAATCAGCCCCAGCATTTT. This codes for CASSFDRLGGYSNQPQHF.

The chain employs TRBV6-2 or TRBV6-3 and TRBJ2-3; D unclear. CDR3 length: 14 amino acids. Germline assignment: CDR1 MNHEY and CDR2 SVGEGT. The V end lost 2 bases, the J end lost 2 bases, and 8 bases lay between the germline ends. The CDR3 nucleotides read TGTGCCAGCAGTTACCTGGCCGTCACAGATACGCAGTATTTT. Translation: CASSYLAVTDTQYF.

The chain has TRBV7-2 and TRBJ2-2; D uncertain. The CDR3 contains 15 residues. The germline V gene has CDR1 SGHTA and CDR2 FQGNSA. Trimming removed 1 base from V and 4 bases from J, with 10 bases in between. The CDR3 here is CASSLERVGTGELFF. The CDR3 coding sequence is TGTGCCAGCAGCTTAGAAAGAGTCGGCACCGGGGAGCTGTTTTTT.

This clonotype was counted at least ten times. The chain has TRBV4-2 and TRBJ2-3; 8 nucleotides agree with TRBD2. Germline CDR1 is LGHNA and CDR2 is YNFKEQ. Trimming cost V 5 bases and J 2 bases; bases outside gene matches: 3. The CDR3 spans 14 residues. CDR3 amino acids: CASSSGSLTDTQYF. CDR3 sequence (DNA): TGTGCCAGCAGCAGCGGGAGCCTCACAGATACGCAGTATTTT.

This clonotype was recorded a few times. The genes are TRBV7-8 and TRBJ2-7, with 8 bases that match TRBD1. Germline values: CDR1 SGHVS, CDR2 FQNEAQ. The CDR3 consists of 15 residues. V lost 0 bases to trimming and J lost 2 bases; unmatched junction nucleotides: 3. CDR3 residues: CASSLAGTGTYEQYF. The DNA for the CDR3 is TGTGCCAGCAGCTTAGCCGGGACAGGAACCTACGAGCAGTACTTC. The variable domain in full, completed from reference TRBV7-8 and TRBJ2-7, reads GAGVSQSPRYKVAKRGQDVALRCDPISGHVSLFWYQQALGQGPEFLTYFQNEAQLDKSGLPSDRFFAERPEGSVSTLKIQRTQQEDSAVYLCASSLAGTGTYEQYFGPGTRLTVT.